This entry features one TCR beta chain sequence. Clones were read by immunoSEQ multiplex PCR, and TCRdb kept only the in-frame ones, dropping some. The table shows under 850,000 clones, with roughly 72% occurring only once. The data were obtained in a study of shared clonotypes between healthy human individuals. The germline CDR1 and CDR2 sequences are SEHNR and FQNEAQ (reference sequence). The CDR3 extends over 15 amino acids. The V call is TRBV7-9, the J call TRBJ2-5, with TRBD2 matching over 7 bases. The J call is uncertain, as TRBJ2-7 better fits the DNA end. The sequenced material came from memory CD4+ T cells sorted from blood. Described subset: CD45RA-negative fraction. The source of this sequence is a woman in her twenties or thirties in good health. DNA of the CDR3: TGTGCCAGCAGCGTGGGGCGGGAGAGCTCCTACGAGCAGTACTTC. It specifies CASSVGRESSYEQYF.